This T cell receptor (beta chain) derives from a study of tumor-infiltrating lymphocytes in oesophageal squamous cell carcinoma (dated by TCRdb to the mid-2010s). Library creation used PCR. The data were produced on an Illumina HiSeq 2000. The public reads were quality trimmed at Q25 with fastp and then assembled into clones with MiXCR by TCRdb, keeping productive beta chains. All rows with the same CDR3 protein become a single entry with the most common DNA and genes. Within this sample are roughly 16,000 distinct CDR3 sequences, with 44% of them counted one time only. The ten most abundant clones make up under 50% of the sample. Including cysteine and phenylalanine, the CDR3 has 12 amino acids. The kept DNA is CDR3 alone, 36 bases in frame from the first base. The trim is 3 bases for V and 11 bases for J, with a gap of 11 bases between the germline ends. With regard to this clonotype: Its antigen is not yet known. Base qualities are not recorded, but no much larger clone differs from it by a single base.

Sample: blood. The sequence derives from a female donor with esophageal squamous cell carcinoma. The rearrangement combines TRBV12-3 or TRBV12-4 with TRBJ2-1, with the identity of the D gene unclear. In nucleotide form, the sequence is TGTGCCAGCAGTTTTGTAGGCCATCAGCAGTTCTTC. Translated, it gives CASSFVGHQQFF.